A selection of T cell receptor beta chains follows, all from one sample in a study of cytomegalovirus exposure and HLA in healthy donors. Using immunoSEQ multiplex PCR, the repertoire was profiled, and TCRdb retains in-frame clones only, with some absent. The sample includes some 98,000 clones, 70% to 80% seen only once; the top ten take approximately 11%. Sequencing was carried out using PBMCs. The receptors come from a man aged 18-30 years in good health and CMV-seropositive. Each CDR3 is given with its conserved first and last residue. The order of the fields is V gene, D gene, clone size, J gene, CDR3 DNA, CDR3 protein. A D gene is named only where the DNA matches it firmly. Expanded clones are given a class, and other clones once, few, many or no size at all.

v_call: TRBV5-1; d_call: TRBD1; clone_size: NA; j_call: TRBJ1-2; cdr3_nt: TGCGCCAGCAGCCCCGAGTCGGGACAGGGTACTTCTCACACCTTC; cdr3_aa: CASSPESGQGTSHTF
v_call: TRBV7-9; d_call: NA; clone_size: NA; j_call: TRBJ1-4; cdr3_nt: TGTGCCAGCAGCTTCTCCACGGAACTGTTTTTT; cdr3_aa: CASSFSTELFF
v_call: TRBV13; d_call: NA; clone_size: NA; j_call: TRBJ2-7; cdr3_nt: TGTGCCAGCAGCTTAGGGACAGTGAGGCGCCACTACGAGCAGTACTTC; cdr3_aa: CASSLGTVRRHYEQYF
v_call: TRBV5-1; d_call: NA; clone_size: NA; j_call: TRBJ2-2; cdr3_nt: TGCGCCAGCAGCTCCGGAGGGGCGCGAAGGTCCGGGGAGCTGTTTTTT; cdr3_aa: CASSSGGARRSGELFF
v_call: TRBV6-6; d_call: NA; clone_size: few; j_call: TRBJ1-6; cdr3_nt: TGTGCCAGCAGCCGGGGTGGGGGGGCGAATTCACCCCTCCACTTT; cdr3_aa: CASSRGGGANSPLHF
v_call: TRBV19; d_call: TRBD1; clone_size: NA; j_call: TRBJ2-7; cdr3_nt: TGTGCCAGTAGTGGACCGGGACAGGGAAAGCACGAGCAGTACTTC; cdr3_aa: CASSGPGQGKHEQYF
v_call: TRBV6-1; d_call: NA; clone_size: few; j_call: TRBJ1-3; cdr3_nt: TGTGCCAGCAGTGAAGGACGGAGCTCACGAAACACCATATATTTT; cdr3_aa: CASSEGRSSRNTIYF
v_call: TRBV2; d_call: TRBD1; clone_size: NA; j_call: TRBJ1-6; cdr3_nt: TGTGCCAGCAGTGAGCAAGGGGGCTCACCCCTCCACTTT; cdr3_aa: CASSEQGGSPLHF
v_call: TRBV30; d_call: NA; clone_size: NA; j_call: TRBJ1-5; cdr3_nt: TGTGCCTGGAGTGCGGAGGGATTAGGCAATCAGCCCCAGCATTTT; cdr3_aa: CAWSAEGLGNQPQHF
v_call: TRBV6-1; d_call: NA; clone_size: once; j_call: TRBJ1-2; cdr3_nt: TGTGCCAGCACCAACGATTGGGGGCGAGGCTACACCTTC; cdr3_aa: CASTNDWGRGYTF
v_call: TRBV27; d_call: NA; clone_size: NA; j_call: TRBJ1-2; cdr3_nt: TGTGCCAGCAGTTTGAAGGGGATTGGCTACACCTTC; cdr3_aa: CASSLKGIGYTF
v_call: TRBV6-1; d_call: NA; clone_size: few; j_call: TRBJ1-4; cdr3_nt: TGTGCCAGCAAAAGGGGTATGGTTGAAAAACTGTTTTTT; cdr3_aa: CASKRGMVEKLFF
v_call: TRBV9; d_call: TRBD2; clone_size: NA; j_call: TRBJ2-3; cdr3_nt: TGTGCCAGCAGCGAGGGAGCTAGCGGGGGGACAGATACGCAGTATTTT; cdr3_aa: CASSEGASGGTDTQYF
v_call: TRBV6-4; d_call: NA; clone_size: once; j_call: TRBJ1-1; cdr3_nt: TGTGCCAGCAGTGCCACGCAGGGCACTGAAGCTTTCTTT; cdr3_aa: CASSATQGTEAFF
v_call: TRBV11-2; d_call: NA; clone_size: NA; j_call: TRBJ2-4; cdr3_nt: TGTGCCAGCAGGCCCGAGCCGGGTTTAGCCAAAAACATTCAGTACTTC; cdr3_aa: CASRPEPGLAKNIQYF
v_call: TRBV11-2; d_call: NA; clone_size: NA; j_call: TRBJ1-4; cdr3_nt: TGTGCCAGCAGCTTATTTAGGACAGTAGGTGAAAAACTGTTTTTT; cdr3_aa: CASSLFRTVGEKLFF
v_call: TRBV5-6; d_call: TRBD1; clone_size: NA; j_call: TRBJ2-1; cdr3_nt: TGTGCCAGCAGCTTGGACAGGGGAGCAGGGAATGAGCAGTTCTTC; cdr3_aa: CASSLDRGAGNEQFF
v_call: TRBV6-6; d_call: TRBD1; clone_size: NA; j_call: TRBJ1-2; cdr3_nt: TGTGCCAGCAGTCAGAACCGGGACAGGGAGGGTAGGGGCTACACCTTC; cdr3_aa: CASSQNRDREGRGYTF
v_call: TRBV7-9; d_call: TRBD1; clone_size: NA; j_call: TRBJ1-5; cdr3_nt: TGTGCCAGCAGCCCCGAACAGGGGTACAATCAGCCCCAGCATTTT; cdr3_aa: CASSPEQGYNQPQHF
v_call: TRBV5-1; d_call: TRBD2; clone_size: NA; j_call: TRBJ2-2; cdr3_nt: TGCGCCAGCAGCTGGATCACGGGGGGGGACGGGGAGCTGTTTTTT; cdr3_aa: CASSWITGGDGELFF
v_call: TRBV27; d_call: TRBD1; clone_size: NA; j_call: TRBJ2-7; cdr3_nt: TGTGCCAGCAGAAAGGGGGCAGGCTACGAGCAGTACTTC; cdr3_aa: CASRKGAGYEQYF
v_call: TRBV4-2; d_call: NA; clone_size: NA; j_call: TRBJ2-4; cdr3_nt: TGTGCCAGCAGCCCCTCGGGTGAAGGGGGGGGGAAAAACATTCAGTACTTC; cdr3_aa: CASSPSGEGGGKNIQYF
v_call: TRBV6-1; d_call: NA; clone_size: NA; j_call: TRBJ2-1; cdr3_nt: TGTGCCAGCACCTCTACGGAGGGCGAATCTAATGAGCAGTTCTTC; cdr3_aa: CASTSTEGESNEQFF
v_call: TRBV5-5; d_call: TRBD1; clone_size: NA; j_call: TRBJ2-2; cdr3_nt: TGTGCCAGCAGCTCGACAGGGGCGACTAACACCGGGGAGCTGTTTTTT; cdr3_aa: CASSSTGATNTGELFF